A single sample is the source of the 4 T cell receptor beta chains below, sequenced in a study of cytomegalovirus exposure and HLA in healthy donors (dated by TCRdb to the late 2010s). Libraries were prepared through the immunoSEQ multiplex PCR assay. For the multiplex PCR, a mixture combining 60 forward primers for TCR Vbeta segments and 13 reverse primers for TCR Jbeta segments was used. This is the immuneACCESS table as TCRdb keeps it, with only in-frame sequences that have V and J called. A part of the clones is gone; compared with another copy, unresolved V genes explain less than half, and the rest is unexplained. The sample table shows roughly 140,000 clones, and 75% to 85% are seen once. The ten largest clones represent about 6.8% of the sample. Sequencing was carried out using PBMCs. The receptors come from a woman in her forties in good health and CMV-seropositive.

V usage is TRBV11-2 and J usage is TRBJ2-2; 9 positions match TRBD2. The V segment lost 2 bases and the J segment 3 bases; nucleotides outside the gene matches: 4. The CDR3 runs 16 residues. Germline V gives CDR1 SGHAT, CDR2 FQNNGV. The CDR3 DNA reads as TGTGCCAGCAGCTTACGGGCGGGAGGGGACACCGGGGAGCTGTTTTTT. Translation gives CASSLRAGGDTGELFF.

V and J are TRBV7-3 and TRBJ1-1, with D hard to call. Germline lookup yields CDR1 SGHTA and CDR2 FQGTGA. Deletions cut 5 bases from V and 3 bases from J, with 19 bases between. CDR3 size: 16 residues. CDR3 in DNA: TGTGCCAGCAGCCCCCTGGTAGGGCCGAGGGACACTGAAGCTTTCTTT. This gives the protein CASSPLVGPRDTEAFF.

The rearrangement links TRBV29-1 to TRBJ2-3; 7 nucleotides line up with TRBD2. Germline CDR1 SQVTM, CDR2 ANQGSEA. After removal of 7 bases from V and 0 bases from J, the junction contained 13 bases not matched to a gene. The CDR3 totals 16 residues. The CDR3 protein is CSANRFKRESTDTQYF. The CDR3 DNA reads TGCAGCGCGAATAGATTTAAGCGGGAAAGCACAGATACGCAGTATTTT.

This clone was seen just once. The chain links TRBV6-1 to TRBJ2-5, with 7 bases lining up with TRBD1. TRBJ2-7 explains the end of the DNA better; the J call may be wrong. Per germline, CDR1 MNHNS and CDR2 SASEGT. The CDR3 is 13 amino acids. The CDR3 region is CASSLGGFYEQYF. The CDR3 DNA follows: TGTGCCAGCAGTTTAGGGGGCTTTTACGAGCAGTACTTC.